The 13 T cell receptor beta chains presented below share a single source sample, sequenced in a study of early T cells in non-severe SARS-CoV-2 infection. TCRdb independently ran MiXCR on the 5' RACE reads; one entry per CDR3 protein. The sample records approximately 47,000 distinct CDR3 sequences, roughly 6.1% being singletons. The sequencing here drew on whole blood, taken at baseline. These receptors were obtained from an adult who was a healthcare worker with PCR-confirmed SARS-CoV-2 infection or an uninfected control (not recorded which).

Many counts were recorded for this clonotype. J is TRBJ1-4 and V is TRBV20-1; D ambiguous. This CDR3 comprises 15 residues. Looked up from germline, CDR1 is DFQATT and CDR2 is SNEGSKA (reference sequence). Trimming took off 3 bases at V and 0 bases at J, with 11 bases between the two ends. The CDR3 DNA reads as TGCAGTGCTAGCCAAGGACCGGCAACTAATGAAAAACTGTTTTTT. This gives the protein CSASQGPATNEKLFF.

The table lists this clonotype with a few counts. The chain joins TRBV11-3 to TRBJ2-1, with D possibly being TRBD2 (6 bases). The CDR3 has 12 amino acids. Germline V gives CDR1 SGHNT, CDR2 YENEEA. Trimming removed 3 bases at V and 7 bases at J, with 7 bases between. CDR3 bases: TGTGCCAGCAGCTTCGGGAGAAATGAGCAGTTCTTC. Translation: CASSFGRNEQFF.

This clonotype showed up just a few times. This chain joins TRBV29-1 and TRBJ2-1; 13 nucleotides agree with TRBD2. The CDR3 runs to 20 residues. Germline loops: CDR1 SQVTM, CDR2 ANQGSEA. V shed 3 bases, J shed 0 bases, and the junction held 14 bases outside the gene matches. The CDR3 reads CSVEGLSTSGRPYSYNEQFF. The CDR3 nucleotides read TGCAGCGTTGAGGGGTTGTCGACTAGCGGGAGGCCCTACTCCTACAATGAGCAGTTCTTC.

This clonotype was detected ten times or more. The chain combines TRBV28 with TRBJ2-7, with D uncertain. V was trimmed by 6 bases and J by 4 bases, leaving 4 bases between them. The CDR3 loop spans 10 amino acids. The germline V gene encodes CDR1 MDHEN and CDR2 SYDVKM. The CDR3 DNA reads TGTGCCAGCAGGGGTTACGAGCAGTACTTC. Its translation: CASRGYEQYF. The whole variable domain, remainder taken from reference TRBV28 and TRBJ2-7, is DVKVTQSSRYLVKRTGEKVFLECVQDMDHENMFWYRQDPGLGLRLIYFSYDVKMKEKGDIPEGYSVSREKKERFSLILESASTNQTSMYLCASRGYEQYFGPGTRLTVT.

This clonotype was observed many times. The V call is TRBV6-1, the J call TRBJ2-7; 9 nucleotides match TRBD2. Germline CDR1 and CDR2: MNHNS and SASEGT. The CDR3 has 16 residues. With V trimmed by 6 bases and J by 1 base, 10 bases remained unmatched. This CDR3 is CASSAIAGEGSYEQYF. The DNA for the CDR3 is TGTGCCAGCAGCGCCATAGCGGGAGAGGGATCCTACGAGCAGTACTTC.

CDR3 sequence reads: CAISPFRSTEAFF. The CDR3, as DNA: TGTGCCATCAGCCCCTTTCGGAGCACTGAAGCTTTCTTT. V is TRBV10-3 and J is TRBJ1-1, with D unresolved. Germline CDR1 ENHRY, CDR2 SYGVKD. Deletions cut 6 bases from V and 4 bases from J, with 12 bases between. There are 13 residues in the CDR3.

This clonotype was recorded at least ten times. V usage is TRBV5-4 and J usage is TRBJ2-6; D is unresolved. Germline lookup yields CDR1 SGHNT and CDR2 YYREEE (reference sequence). Trimming shortened V by 10 bases and J by 7 bases, and 12 bases separated the two germline ends. This CDR3 region has 12 residues. The CDR3 spells CAAKTNANVLTF. The CDR3 bases are TGTGCCGCCAAAACCAACGCCAACGTCCTGACTTTC.

This clonotype occurred a few times. The V call is TRBV7-6, the J call TRBJ2-3; D may be TRBD1 (6 bases). The V end lost 5 bases, the J end lost 0 bases, and 15 bases lay between the germline ends. Germline V gene data show CDR1 as SGHVS and CDR2 as FNYEAQ. There are 16 residues in the CDR3. The DNA for the CDR3 is TGTGCCAGCAGCCTGTTCGTGGGGGCTAGCACAGATACGCAGTATTTT. Translating gives CASSLFVGASTDTQYF. Drawing the rest from reference TRBV7-6 and TRBJ2-3, the complete variable domain is GAGVSQSPRYKVTKRGQDVALRCDPISGHVSLYWYRQALGQGPEFLTYFNYEAQQDKSGLPNDRFSAERPEGSISTLTIQRTEQRDSAMYRCASSLFVGASTDTQYFGPGTRLTVL.

This chain links TRBV19 with TRBJ1-1; 7 bases are shared with TRBD1. With V trimmed by 6 bases and J by 5 bases, 6 bases remained unmatched. Germline-derived CDR1 and CDR2 are LNHDA and SQIVND (reference sequence). The CDR3 is 13 amino acids. Written as DNA, the CDR3 is TGTGCCAGTAGCGGGGAACAGGGGACTGAAGCTTTCTTT. Translation gives CASSGEQGTEAFF.

The CDR3 bases are TGCGCCAGCAGCGGTCCCGGGACCCCGGCCGGGGAGCTGTTTTTT. Translating gives CASSGPGTPAGELFF. V usage is TRBV5-1 and J usage is TRBJ2-2; D possibly uses TRBD1 or TRBD2 (5 bases each). CDR3 length: 15 amino acids. Trimming cost V 4 bases and J 6 bases, with 16 bases left between them. Germline loops: CDR1 SGHRS, CDR2 YFSETQ.

This clonotype appeared a few times. This chain uses TRBV14 with TRBJ2-7; D is ambiguous. CDR1 is SGHDN and CDR2 is FVKESK in the germline V gene. V was clipped by 3 bases and J by 0 bases, with 3 bases between them. The CDR3 contains 12 residues. The CDR3 loop reads CASSHTSYEQYF. The CDR3 DNA reads as TGTGCCAGCAGCCATACCTCCTACGAGCAGTACTTC.

In its sample, this clonotype was seen many times. This chain uses TRBV4-1 with TRBJ2-7; possible D gene TRBD1, 5 bases. From germline, CDR1 is MGHRA and CDR2 YSYEKL. The CDR3 extends over 14 amino acids. Trimming took off 5 bases at V and 3 bases at J, with 14 bases between the two ends. CDR3 sequence reads: CASSSRQRSYEQYF. CDR3 nucleotides: TGCGCCAGCAGCTCCCGACAGAGAAGCTACGAGCAGTACTTC.

This clonotype was counted ten times or more. DNA of the CDR3: TGTGCCAGCAGCCGGGACAGGACTGATACCGGGGAGCTGTTTTTT. Residues: CASSRDRTDTGELFF. This chain links TRBV7-3 with TRBJ2-2; 8 bases align to TRBD1. This CDR3 contains 15 residues. The junction had 7 bases not matched to a gene; V was cut back by 5 bases and J by 5 bases. In germline, CDR1 is SGHTA, CDR2 FQGTGA.